The subject of this entry is one T cell receptor (beta chain). This clone's antigen is unknown. One base away there is no much larger clone; base qualities are not given. CDR1 MNHEY and CDR2 SMNVEV are derived from the germline V gene (reference sequence). V has 4 bases trimmed and J has 1 base trimmed; junction bases matching no gene number 10. From its cysteine to its phenylalanine, the CDR3 spans 17 amino acids. Only the CDR3 portion is preserved as DNA: 51 bases, with reading frame beginning at the first base. The CDR3 regions of human TCRbeta chains were subjected to immunosequencing. From the authors' description of their analysis: Repertoire TCRs were matched against a reference library of SARS-CoV-2-specific TCRs generated with the MIRA antigen-specificity platform. Breadth meant the fraction of unique TCRs that were SARS-CoV-2-associated, whereas depth meant the fraction of total T cells that were SARS-CoV-2-associated. Using the MIRA data, each spike-specific TCR was mapped to the spike region that the TCR reacts to and placed in a CD4 or CD8 class. Log10-transformed breadth and depth values were compared by one-way ANOVA with Sidak's multiple comparisons tests. The table was pulled from immuneACCESS by TCRdb, which kept in-frame rearrangements only. Such tables lose some clones; where checked, under half of the loss comes from unresolved V genes, and the rest has no known cause. V and J calls plus clone size are reproduced from that table; the DNA served to infer D and trimming. The sample table records about 120,000 clones; about 90% of these occur just once. Jointly, the top ten make up about 10% of the sample.

This sample stems from a study of T cell responses to AZD1222 COVID-19 vaccine (dated by TCRdb to the early 2020s). In terms of the full investigation: AZD1222 recipients whose second dose came at about 4 weeks and those whose second dose came at about 12 weeks were combined into one group, since spike-specific TCR depth and breadth did not differ between the two schedules. A total of approximately 230 trial participants underwent TCR sequencing, of whom around 200 received two doses of AZD1222 and some 26 received two doses of the MenACWY control vaccine. Trial participants were enrolled by age into 18-55, 56-69 and 70-plus year subgroups, with about 150, 27 and 61 TCR-sequenced participants respectively.

The sample's time point label is to be understood as: baseline before first vaccination. Vaccinee samples were obtained from the UK trials COV001 and COV002, which included a single-blind randomized controlled phase 2/3 trial of AZD1222 (ChAdOx1 nCoV-19) in healthy adults. Trial participant PBMC samples were collected at day 0 and day 28 after the second dose for TCRbeta chain sequencing. Broad study findings and their caveats: CD4 TCRs associated with the vaccine covered the entire spike protein, and the dominant responses were in regions 160-218 and 743-854. The 56-69-year group was small, and its depth increase did not reach significance, likely because of low power. Reportedly, almost half of the unique spike-specific TCRs recognized epitopes lying outside the regions that are mutated in the B.1.351 and B.1.1.7 variants. Participants were mostly white British and included more females than males, and it was suggested by the authors that clonal diversity may have been underestimated. Conclusions about previously exposed vaccinees were limited because only six AZD1222 recipients were SARS-CoV-2 seropositive at baseline. Because no day 14 peak-response samples were available, repertoires were characterized only after the peak T cell response. After two AZD1222 doses, spike-specific TCR breadth and depth were significantly higher than at day 0 and than in MenACWY recipients.

The sequence is built from TRBV27 and TRBJ2-4; 7 central nucleotides agree with TRBD1. Material: peripheral blood, obtained on day 0 of AZD1222 vaccination. The receptor was isolated from an adult in good health. The CDR3 corresponds to CASSYGTAHLAKNIQYF. The sequence in DNA is TGTGCCAGCAGTTACGGGACAGCACATCTGGCCAAAAACATTCAGTACTTC.